The 19 T cell receptor beta chains below were found in one sample sequenced in a study of cytomegalovirus exposure and HLA in healthy donors (dated by TCRdb to 2016 to 2017). Library method: the immunoSEQ multiplex PCR assay. TCRdb took this table from immuneACCESS and kept in-frame rearrangements with V and J called. Such tables lack part of the clones; where checked against another copy, unresolved V genes explain under half of the gap, and the rest is unexplained. Present in this sample are about 300,000 clones, roughly 88% of which were seen just once. The ten top clones hold about 0.85% of the sample. Source material: PBMCs. The receptors were gathered from a woman aged 18-29 years in good health and CMV-seronegative.

V is TRBV30 and J is TRBJ1-5, with D possibly being TRBD1 (5 bases). CDR1 is GTSNPN, CDR2 SVGIG, per germline (reference sequence). The CDR3 spans 15 residues. Trimming removed 3 bases at V and 6 bases at J, with 18 bases between. CDR3 in amino acids: CAWSVRGSLVQPQHF. The DNA of the CDR3 is TGTGCCTGGAGCGTTAGGGGATCGCTGGTTCAGCCCCAGCATTTT.

The chain couples TRBV18 to TRBJ1-2, with 10 positions matching TRBD1. The junction had 2 bases not matched to a gene; V was cut back by 3 bases and J by 4 bases. CDR3 size: 14 residues. Germline CDR1 is KGHSH and CDR2 is LQKENI. This CDR3 reads CASSPRTGGYGYTF. The DNA for the CDR3 is TGTGCCAGCTCACCGAGGACAGGGGGCTATGGCTACACCTTC.

J is TRBJ1-6 and V is TRBV30, with unresolved D. The V gene lost 6 bases and the J gene lost 7 bases, with 16 bases spanning the gap. Germline CDR1 GTSNPN, CDR2 SVGIG (reference sequence). This CDR3 region has 14 residues. The CDR3 is CACLRKDLNSPLHF. The CDR3 nucleotides are TGTGCCTGCCTCAGGAAGGACTTAAATTCACCCCTCCACTTT.

The chain employs TRBV9 and TRBJ2-3, with D unresolved. This CDR3 has 13 residues. The germline V and J ends were trimmed by 0 bases and 5 bases, with 7 bases remaining between them. Germline-derived CDR1 and CDR2 are SGDLS and YYNGEE. The CDR3 here is CASSVAPLDTQYF. The CDR3 DNA is TGTGCCAGCAGCGTAGCCCCTCTAGATACGCAGTATTTT.

The gene calls are TRBV6-5 and TRBJ1-1; D remains unclear. CDR3 size: 12 residues. V lost 0 bases and J lost 4, with 3 bases in between. CDR1 and CDR2 from the germline V gene are MNHEY and SVGAGI. CDR3 sequence: CASSYSATEAFF. The CDR3 coding sequence is TGTGCCAGCAGTTACTCGGCCACTGAAGCTTTCTTT.

This chain uses TRBV10-3 with TRBJ1-6; no firm D call. This CDR3 spans 15 amino acids. CDR1 is ENHRY, CDR2 SYGVKD, per germline. Deletions cut 2 bases from V and 9 bases from J, with 14 bases between. The CDR3 spells CAISERRSGGSPLHF. Written as DNA, the CDR3 is TGTGCCATCAGTGAGAGGCGAAGCGGTGGTTCACCCCTCCACTTT.

The chain links TRBV19 to TRBJ2-7; 12 bases line up with TRBD1. The germline V gene has CDR1 LNHDA and CDR2 SQIVND (reference sequence). The CDR3 extends over 15 amino acids. V shed 3 bases, J shed 3 bases, and the junction held 3 bases outside the gene matches. The CDR3 DNA reads as TGTGCCAGTAGTATGGGACAGGGGGCGGTCTACGAGCAGTACTTC. This sequence encodes CASSMGQGAVYEQYF.

The chain has TRBV5-1 and TRBJ2-7; D is possibly TRBD1 (6 bases). With 0 bases removed from V and 7 bases from J, the gap between germline ends came to 11 bases. Per germline, CDR1 SGHRS and CDR2 YFSETQ. The CDR3 sequence is 13 residues long. The chain's CDR3 is CASSLGTVREQYF. In nucleotides, the CDR3 is TGCGCCAGCAGCTTGGGGACAGTCCGGGAGCAGTACTTC.

The V gene is TRBV7-2, the J gene TRBJ2-7, with 8 nucleotides matching TRBD1. Germline loops: CDR1 SGHTA, CDR2 FQGNSA. Trimming removed 4 bases from V and 7 bases from J; junction bases left unmatched: 12. The CDR3 covers 15 residues. CDR3 DNA sequence: TGTGCCAGCAGCTCTACCCCCGGGACAGGAGGAGAGCAGTACTTC. This codes for CASSSTPGTGGEQYF. The variable domain in full, completed from reference TRBV7-2 and TRBJ2-7, reads GAGVSQSPSNKVTEKGKDVELRCDPISGHTALYWYRQSLGQGLEFLIYFQGNSAPDKSGLPSDRFSAERTGGSVSTLTIQRTQQEDSAVYLCASSSTPGTGGEQYFGPGTRLTVT.

This clone appeared once. The rearrangement joins TRBV25-1 to TRBJ2-2; unclear D gene. Per germline, CDR1 MGHDK and CDR2 SYGVNS. The CDR3 spans 15 residues. Trimming stripped 6 bases from V and 0 bases from J, with 11 bases between. The chain's CDR3 is CASRGEAPNTGELFF. Written as DNA, the CDR3 is TGTGCCAGCAGAGGCGAGGCCCCGAACACCGGGGAGCTGTTTTTT. Using reference TRBV25-1 and TRBJ2-2 for the parts outside the CDR3, the full variable domain is EADIYQTPRYLVIGTGKKITLECSQTMGHDKMYWYQQDPGMELHLIHYSYGVNSTEKGDLSSESTVSRIRTEHFPLTLESARPSHTSQYLCASRGEAPNTGELFFGEGSRLTVL.

This chain connects TRBV28 to TRBJ2-7, with 10 nucleotides matching TRBD1. V lost 2 bases and J lost 6; bases outside the gene matches: 7. This CDR3 is built from 15 residues. Per germline, CDR1 MDHEN and CDR2 SYDVKM. CDR3 nucleotide sequence: TGTGCCAGCAGTTTAAGGGGGACAGGGGAGCGCGAGCAGTACTTC. Amino acids: CASSLRGTGEREQYF.

This clone was seen a single time. This chain connects TRBV28 to TRBJ2-1, with D possibly matching TRBD2 (5 bases). The CDR3 is 14 amino acids. The germline CDR1 and CDR2 sequences are MDHEN and SYDVKM. V was pared by 5 bases and J by 0 bases, with 8 bases between. As DNA, the CDR3 is TGTGCCAGCAGTGACCGGGGCTCCTACAATGAGCAGTTCTTC. Its translation is CASSDRGSYNEQFF.

The chain has TRBV19 and TRBJ2-5, with 8 bases aligning to TRBD2. The trim removed 3 bases at V and 2 bases at J, leaving 14 bases unmatched. This CDR3 spans 18 amino acids. From germline, CDR1 is LNHDA and CDR2 SQIVND (reference sequence). CDR3 in DNA: TGTGCCAGTAGTATCCCCCCCGCCCTAGCGGGTGGGCAAGAGACCCAGTACTTC. Residues: CASSIPPALAGGQETQYF.

DNA for the CDR3: TGTGCCAGCAGTTGGGGGACAGGGGGCAGGTCCTACGAGCAGTACTTC. It yields the protein CASSWGTGGRSYEQYF. The V and J genes are TRBV27 and TRBJ2-7; 12 bases fit TRBD1. The CDR3 loop spans 16 amino acids. Germline values: CDR1 MNHEY, CDR2 SMNVEV (reference sequence). The ends lost 4 bases at V and 1 base at J; junction bases unmatched: 5.

The CDR3: CASSYDPGLSSYEQYF. Here the CDR3 DNA reads TGTGCCAGCAGTTACGATCCAGGATTAAGCTCCTACGAGCAGTACTTC. The chain recombines TRBV6-5 with TRBJ2-7; no definite D call. CDR3 size: 16 residues. The V end was cut by 2 bases, the J end by 0 bases, with 14 bases between. The germline V gene has CDR1 MNHEY and CDR2 SVGAGI.

This sequence joins TRBV6-1 and TRBJ2-7; 11 bases are a match to TRBD1. This CDR3 contains 14 residues. J was trimmed by 7 bases and V by 7 bases; bases with no gene match: 9. CDR1 and CDR2 (germline): MNHNS, SASEGT. The CDR3 spells CASNGQGALGEQYF. As DNA, the CDR3 is TGTGCCAGCAACGGACAGGGGGCGTTGGGGGAGCAGTACTTC.

The rearrangement uses TRBV19 and TRBJ1-5; 9 bases agree with TRBD1. After removal of 6 bases from V and 0 bases from J, the junction contained 9 bases not matched to a gene. The CDR3 contains 17 residues. The germline V gene encodes CDR1 LNHDA and CDR2 SQIVND (reference sequence). DNA for the CDR3: TGTGCCAGTAGGGGGACAGGGCTTGGATATAGCAATCAGCCCCAGCATTTT. Translating it yields CASRGTGLGYSNQPQHF.

The chain couples TRBV27 to TRBJ2-7; TRBD1 agrees at 9 bases. Trimming took 3 bases from V and 4 from J; bases not matched to a gene: 19. The CDR3 extends over 19 amino acids. The V gene's germline CDR1 is MNHEY and CDR2 SMNVEV (reference sequence). CDR3 bases: TGTGCCAGCAGTTTGGGGGACAGGGCGCGCGAGGGGGGCCAATACGAGCAGTACTTC. The encoded protein is CASSLGDRAREGGQYEQYF.

The chain uses TRBV5-4 and TRBJ2-7; 12 bases line up with TRBD2. Unmatched junction bases numbered 5, after V lost 4 bases and J lost 3 bases. Germline lookup yields CDR1 SGHNT and CDR2 YYREEE (reference sequence). CDR3 length equals 15 residues. Here the CDR3 DNA reads TGTGCCAGCAGCACCGGACTAGCGGGAATCTACGAGCAGTACTTC. This translates into CASSTGLAGIYEQYF.